The 18 T cell receptor beta chains in this list originate from one sample, sequenced in a study of blood T cells in healthy people across ages. The authors ran a second PCR of 7 to 11 cycles using a sample-barcoded 5' primer and a J-beta primer mix. TCRdb re-derived calls from the 5' RACE reads in MiXCR, one entry per CDR3 protein. The table shows roughly 1,800,000 distinct CDR3 sequences, with around half occurring only once. The sample comprised blood. The receptors shown here come from a woman between 40 and 50 years old in good health.

V usage is TRBV4-1 and J usage is TRBJ2-6; D not certain. Trimming shortened V by 1 base and J by 2 bases, and 6 bases separated the two germline ends. This CDR3 comprises 15 residues. Germline-derived CDR1 and CDR2 are MGHRA and YSYEKL. The CDR3 reads CASSQVLAGANVLTF. Here the CDR3 DNA reads TGCGCCAGCAGCCAAGTGCTAGCTGGGGCCAACGTCCTGACTTTC.

The table lists this clonotype with a few counts. V and J are TRBV25-1 and TRBJ2-1, with D perhaps matching TRBD1 (6 bases). V shed 4 bases and J shed 4 bases, with 14 bases lying between them. The CDR3 has 15 amino acids. Per germline, CDR1 MGHDK and CDR2 SYGVNS. In DNA form, the CDR3 reads TGTGCCAGCAGTGGCACAGGGTTTGGGTACAATGAGCAGTTCTTC. The encoded protein is CASSGTGFGYNEQFF.

J is TRBJ2-3 and V is TRBV11-1, with a weak D call TRBD2 (6 bases). The V end lost 5 bases, the J end lost 5 bases, and 14 bases lay between the germline ends. CDR3 length equals 14 residues. Germline assignment: CDR1 SGHAT and CDR2 FQDESV (reference sequence). The CDR3 DNA reads as TGTGCCAGCAGCAGTAGCGGTTTCATAGATACGCAGTATTTT. This sequence encodes CASSSSGFIDTQYF.

The chain employs TRBV2 and TRBJ2-4; weak D call: TRBD2 (5 bases). The CDR3 spans 12 residues. Germline V CDR1 and CDR2: SNHLY, FYNNEI. Trimming removed 6 bases from V and 7 bases from J, with 10 bases in between. CDR3 sequence reads: CASSKGLNIQYF. CDR3 DNA: TGTGCCAGCAGCAAAGGACTGAACATTCAGTACTTC.

The chain is built from TRBV3-1 and TRBJ2-5; TRBD1 matches at 8 bases. CDR3 size: 17 residues. Germline V CDR1 and CDR2: LGHDT, YNNKEL (reference sequence). With 3 bases clipped from V and 2 bases from J, the junction kept 11 bases outside the gene matches. The CDR3 DNA reads TGTGCCAGCAGCCACGCGCCTGGGACAGGAAAACAAGAGACCCAGTACTTC. Protein product: CASSHAPGTGKQETQYF.

The rearrangement joins TRBV4-2 to TRBJ2-1; D uncertain. V was cut by 2 bases and J by 4 bases, with 27 bases left in between. CDR3 length equals 20 residues. Germline V gives CDR1 LGHNA, CDR2 YNFKEQ. The CDR3 protein is CASSQLGPGPEIVLYNEQFF. CDR3 nucleotide sequence: TGTGCCAGCAGCCAACTAGGGCCAGGTCCCGAAATTGTTCTTTACAATGAGCAGTTCTTC.

Turning to this clonotype: The junction does not match germline at one end; this may be a read error. V is TRBV5-1 and J is TRBJ2-7; TRBD2 is a possible D gene (5 bases). In germline, CDR1 is SGHRS, CDR2 YFSETQ. The CDR3 totals 16 residues. The CDR3 coding sequence is TGCGCCAGCGGCCCCGAGGGCAGTCGGTACTCCTTCGAGCAGTACTTC. Amino acids: CASGPEGSRYSFEQYF.

The gene calls are TRBV7-2 and TRBJ1-4; D may be TRBD1 (5 bases). Trimming shortened V by 8 bases and J by 5 bases, and 15 bases separated the two germline ends. CDR1 is SGHTA and CDR2 is FQGNSA in the germline V gene. The CDR3 has 14 amino acids. The CDR3 nucleotides read TGTGCCAGCGGATACAACAGGATGAATGAAAAACTGTTTTTT. Translation gives CASGYNRMNEKLFF. The full variable domain, with the rest looked up from reference TRBV7-2 and TRBJ1-4, is GAGVSQSPSNKVTEKGKDVELRCDPISGHTALYWYRQSLGQGLEFLIYFQGNSAPDKSGLPSDRFSAERTGGSVSTLTIQRTQQEDSAVYLCASGYNRMNEKLFFGSGTQLSVL.

The rearrangement uses TRBV7-2 and TRBJ1-5, with 8 nucleotides matching TRBD1. CDR1 SGHTA and CDR2 FQGNSA come from the germline V gene. V trimming: 5 bases; J trimming: 7 bases; junction bases outside the gene matches: 16. This CDR3 contains 17 residues. The CDR3 sequence: CASSTRTGSNERQPQHF. The CDR3 region has the DNA TGTGCCAGCAGCACTCGGACAGGGTCGAACGAGAGGCAGCCCCAGCATTTT.

This clonotype turned up a few times. V gene TRBV6-2 or TRBV6-3 combines with J gene TRBJ2-7; D gene uncertain. The V and J ends lost 7 bases and 0 bases respectively, with 10 bases between them. CDR1 MNHEY and CDR2 SVGEGT come from the germline V gene. CDR3 length equals 13 residues. The DNA of the CDR3 is TGTGCCAGCAATCCTCGAGTCTCCTACGAGCAGTACTTC. It yields the protein CASNPRVSYEQYF.

The chain has TRBV20-1 and TRBJ2-3; tentative D call: TRBD2 (6 bases). Germline V gene sequence: CDR1 DFQATT, CDR2 SNEGSKA (reference sequence). The CDR3 runs 13 residues. V was clipped by 7 bases and J by 1 base, with 12 bases between them. Here the CDR3 DNA reads TGCAGTGAAGGGACGGGAGGCACAGATACGCAGTATTTT. Protein sequence: CSEGTGGTDTQYF.

This sequence joins TRBV4-2 and TRBJ1-1, with D maybe TRBD1 (5 bases). Trimming left V 0 bases short and J 10 bases short, with 15 bases between. CDR1 and CDR2 (germline): LGHNA, YNFKEQ. This CDR3 contains 14 residues. In DNA form, the CDR3 reads TGTGCCAGCAGCCAAGATTGGGCATCTAGGGGAGCTTTCTTT. It translates to CASSQDWASRGAFF.

The chain uses TRBV5-4 and TRBJ2-5, with D possibly being TRBD2 (6 bases). V lost 0 bases, J lost 11 bases, and 11 bases lay in between. The CDR3 sequence is 12 residues long. Germline CDR1 reads SGHNT; CDR2 reads YYREEE (reference sequence). In DNA, the CDR3 is TGTGCCAGCAGCTTGGTGGCGACTAGTCAGTACTTC. It codes for CASSLVATSQYF.

The V call is TRBV6-2 or TRBV6-3, the J call TRBJ1-2; D gene unclear. CDR1 is MNHEY, CDR2 SVGEGT, per germline. V was cut by 1 base and J by 3 bases, with 15 bases left in between. The CDR3 extends over 16 amino acids. CDR3 DNA sequence: TGTGCCAGCAGTTACTTTGGCCTCGGAAGGGACTATGGCTACACCTTC. Encoded protein: CASSYFGLGRDYGYTF.

V and J are TRBV12-3 or TRBV12-4 and TRBJ2-5; 7 nucleotides agree with TRBD2. After removal of 5 bases from V and 2 bases from J, the junction contained 11 bases not matched to a gene. The CDR3 is made up of 16 amino acids. The CDR3 here is CASSTSGRVLQETQYF. The CDR3 DNA reads as TGTGCCAGCAGTACCTCTGGGAGGGTTTTACAAGAGACCCAGTACTTC.

This chain connects TRBV6-5 to TRBJ1-2; no definite D call. The CDR3 extends over 13 amino acids. Germline assignment: CDR1 MNHEY and CDR2 SVGAGI. Trimming stripped 4 bases from V and 6 bases from J, with 12 bases between. The CDR3 DNA follows: TGTGCCAGCAGTTCTCGCAGGCCGGATGGCTACACCTTC. As protein: CASSSRRPDGYTF.

This clonotype was counted only a few times. The gene calls are TRBV7-2 and TRBJ2-1; TRBD1 matches 8 bases. The CDR3 loop spans 13 amino acids. Losses at the gene ends were 7 bases for V and 9 bases for J; bases not matched to a gene: 8. Germline V gene sequence: CDR1 SGHTA, CDR2 FQGNSA. CDR3 sequence reads: CASNLDRVGEQFF. In nucleotides, the CDR3 is TGTGCCAGCAACTTGGACAGGGTGGGTGAGCAGTTCTTC.

The chain recombines TRBV29-1 with TRBJ2-2; D call uncertain. The CDR3 is made up of 11 amino acids. Germline CDR1 is SQVTM and CDR2 is ANQGSEA. The CDR3 nucleotides are TGCAGTTTTAGAACGGCGGGGGAGCTGTTTTTT. It yields the protein CSFRTAGELFF.